These 2 T cell receptor beta chains were all obtained from the same sample, sequenced in a study of blood T cell repertoires in COVID-19. The repertoire was sequenced with immunoSEQ multiplex PCR; TCRdb's copy has only in-frame clones and lacks some. The sample holds around 18,000 clones; 80% are singletons and the top ten take more than 9.5%. The source material was peripheral blood. Source of these receptors: a man older than 75 with acute or convalescent COVID-19.

This clone was detected once. The rearrangement uses TRBV6-2 or TRBV6-3 and TRBJ1-1; the D gene is possibly TRBD1 (5 bases). The CDR3 totals 16 residues. Trimming took off 0 bases at V and 3 bases at J, with 14 bases between the two ends. Per germline, CDR1 MNHEY and CDR2 SVGEGT. Here the CDR3 reads CASSYSGEREDTEAFF. CDR3 DNA: TGTGCCAGCAGTTACTCGGGGGAAAGGGAGGACACTGAAGCTTTCTTT.

The table lists this clone with a count of one. CDR3 region: CASSQLHVSSGANVLTF. CDR3 sequence (DNA): TGTGCCAGCAGCCAACTGCACGTTAGCTCTGGGGCCAACGTCCTGACTTTC. The gene calls are TRBV3-1 (or the pseudogene TRBV3-2) and TRBJ2-6; D gene uncertain. CDR3 size: 17 residues. In germline, CDR1 is LGHDT, CDR2 YNNKEL (reference sequence). The V gene lost 2 bases and the J gene lost 0 bases, with 11 bases spanning the gap.